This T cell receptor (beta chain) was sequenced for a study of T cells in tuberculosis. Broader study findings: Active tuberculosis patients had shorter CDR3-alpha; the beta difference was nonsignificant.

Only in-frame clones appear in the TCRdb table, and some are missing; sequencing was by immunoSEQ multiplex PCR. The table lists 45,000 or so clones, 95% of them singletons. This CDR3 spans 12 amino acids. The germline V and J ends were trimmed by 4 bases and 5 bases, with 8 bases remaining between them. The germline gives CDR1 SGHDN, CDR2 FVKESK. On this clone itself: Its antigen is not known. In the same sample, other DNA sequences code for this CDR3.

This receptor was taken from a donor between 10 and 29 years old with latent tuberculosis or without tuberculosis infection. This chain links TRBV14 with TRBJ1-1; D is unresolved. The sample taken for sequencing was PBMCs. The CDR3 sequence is CASSLTGTEAFF. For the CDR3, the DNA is TGTGCCAGCAGCCTCACCGGGACTGAAGCTTTCTTT.